A selection of T cell receptor beta chains follows, all from one sample in a study of patients and donors after allogeneic stem cell transplantation. Via MiXCR, TCRdb re-called the RT-PCR reads, giving one row per CDR3 protein. The sample lists roughly 150,000 distinct CDR3 sequences, 24% seen once, with 20% to 30% in the top ten. Input material: blood, either unsorted or a sorted T cell fraction (not recorded which). All receptors come from a human donor who was either an allogeneic HSCT recipient or a stem cell or donor lymphocyte infusion donor (not recorded which). It is not recorded whose cells these are; they may come from a transplant donor. Each CDR3 is given with its conserved first and last residue. Each record gives: clone size, J gene, D gene, V gene, CDR3 DNA, CDR3 protein. A D gene is named only where the DNA matches it firmly. Only part of the rows carry a size: once, few, many, or a class if the clone is expanded.

few	TRBJ1-1	NA	TRBV3-1	TGTGCCAGCAGCCAAAAAACAGGCACTGAAGCTTTCTTT	CASSQKTGTEAFF
NA	TRBJ2-1	NA	TRBV5-1	TGCGCCAGCAGCTTGTTCCTGGTCGGGAACTCCTACAATGAGCAGTTCTTC	CASSLFLVGNSYNEQFF
NA	TRBJ1-2	NA	TRBV27	TGTGCCAGCAGTTTAGGGGGGGGGCTAAGGGTTCATGGCTACACCTTC	CASSLGGGLRVHGYTF
NA	TRBJ2-4	TRBD2	TRBV20-1	TGCAGTGCTAATAGCGGGAGTGGGGGCAAAAACATTCAGTACTTC	CSANSGSGGKNIQYF
few	TRBJ2-7	NA	TRBV18	TGTGCCAGCTCACCACCTACGACAAAAGCTTACGAGCAGTACTTC	CASSPPTTKAYEQYF
NA	TRBJ1-2	NA	TRBV20-1	TGCAGTGCTAGAGGGGGCCAGGTGGGCTACACCTTC	CSARGGQVGYTF
NA	TRBJ2-3	NA	TRBV20-1	TGCAGTGCTAGAGATCTAAGGCGCACAGATACGCAGTATTTT	CSARDLRRTDTQYF
once	TRBJ1-3	TRBD1	TRBV12-3/TRBV12-4	TGTGCCAGCAGTTCCGGCGACAGGGTGACTGGAAACACCATATATTTT	CASSSGDRVTGNTIYF
NA	TRBJ2-7	NA	TRBV20-1	TGCAGTGCTAGAGATGGGAGCCAACTTGCCTACGAGCAGTACTTC	CSARDGSQLAYEQYF
NA	TRBJ1-6	NA	TRBV3-1	TGTGCCATCGGGCTGATTAATTCACCCCTCCACTTT	CAIGLINSPLHF
NA	TRBJ1-1	NA	TRBV20-1	TGCAGTGCTCCCTGGGCCCTCAACACTGAAGCTTTCTTT	CSAPWALNTEAFF
few	TRBJ1-5	NA	TRBV6-6	TGTGCCAGCCTAGGGCCCTCAGTCAATCAGCCCCAGCATTTT	CASLGPSVNQPQHF
NA	TRBJ2-7	TRBD1	TRBV29-1	TGCAGCGTTGTTGCGTGGGACAGGGACTACGAGCAGTACTTC	CSVVAWDRDYEQYF
few	TRBJ1-4	TRBD1	TRBV5-1	TGCGCCAGCAGCTTGCGGACAGGTGCAACTAATGAAAAACTGTTTTTT	CASSLRTGATNEKLFF
few	TRBJ2-7	NA	TRBV13	TGTGCCAGCAGTCGGCCAACACTATCCTACGAGCAGTACTTC	CASSRPTLSYEQYF
NA	TRBJ1-2	NA	TRBV6-2/TRBV6-3	TGTGCCAGCGGTTCGAGGAGGAGTGGCTACACCTTC	CASGSRRSGYTF
few	TRBJ2-1	TRBD2	TRBV30	TGTGCCTGGGGAACGATAGCGGGTGACAATGAGCAGTTCTTC	CAWGTIAGDNEQFF
NA	TRBJ2-3	NA	TRBV20-1	TGCAGTGCTAGTCTCGGCCCGGGACGAAGCACAGATACGCAGTATTTT	CSASLGPGRSTDTQYF
few	TRBJ2-1	TRBD2	TRBV12-3/TRBV12-4	TGTGCCAGCAGTTCTCCCTGGGAGCGGGGGCCTTCATACAATGAGCAGTTCTTC	CASSSPWERGPSYNEQFF
once	TRBJ2-6	NA	TRBV27	TGTGCCAGCAGTCCATTGGGACTGAGCTCTGGGGCCAACGTCCTGACTTTC	CASSPLGLSSGANVLTF
many	TRBJ1-5	NA	TRBV20-1	TGCAGTGCTAGAGCGGGGGGGGTGAATCAGCCCCAGCATTTT	CSARAGGVNQPQHF
NA	TRBJ1-2	NA	TRBV11-2	TGTGCCAGCAGCTTACAACAGGGAGTCTATGGCTACACCTTC	CASSLQQGVYGYTF
few	TRBJ2-7	TRBD2	TRBV11-2	TGTGCCAGCAGCTTGCGGGGGGAGTACGAGCAGTACTTC	CASSLRGEYEQYF
few	TRBJ2-5	TRBD1	TRBV29-1	TGCAGCGTTGGGACCGACAGGGTACAAGAGACCCAGTACTTC	CSVGTDRVQETQYF
NA	TRBJ2-2	NA	TRBV11-1	TGTGCCAGCAGCTTACAGGGCTTCTTGACCGGGGAGCTGTTTTTT	CASSLQGFLTGELFF
few	TRBJ1-5	NA	TRBV12-3/TRBV12-4	TGTGCCAGCAGTTTATTGGGGGGGGCCTACAGCAATCAGCCCCAGCATTTT	CASSLLGGAYSNQPQHF
few	TRBJ1-1	NA	TRBV20-1	TGCAGTGCGGATTTCAAGGGCTCGAACACTGAAGCTTTCTTT	CSADFKGSNTEAFF
NA	TRBJ1-2	TRBD1	TRBV19	TGTGCAAGTATATTCCATGACAGGGATAACTATGGCTACACCTTC	CASIFHDRDNYGYTF
NA	TRBJ2-3	TRBD2	TRBV20-1	TGCAGTGCTAGAGAAGCTAGCGGGAGGACAGATACGCAGTATTTT	CSAREASGRTDTQYF
few	TRBJ1-3	TRBD1	TRBV6-6	TGTGCCAGCAGTTACAACCCGAAAAAGGACAGGGCTGGAAACACCATATATTTT	CASSYNPKKDRAGNTIYF
few	TRBJ2-3	NA	TRBV5-1	TGCGCCAGCAGCTTGGGGGCGCCCTACCGGGATACGCAGTATTTT	CASSLGAPYRDTQYF
few	TRBJ2-7	NA	TRBV6-2/TRBV6-3	TGTGCCAGCAGAAGAGGCCGCTCCTACGAGCAGTACTTC	CASRRGRSYEQYF
NA	TRBJ2-7	NA	TRBV20-1	TGCAGTGCCCGGGCCTCCCTTAAGCGAACACCCTACGAGCAGTACTTC	CSARASLKRTPYEQYF
NA	TRBJ2-1	TRBD1	TRBV27	TGTGCCAGCAGTTTCCAGGGGGCGGGACGAACGTACAATGAGCAGTTCTTC	CASSFQGAGRTYNEQFF
few	TRBJ1-6	NA	TRBV10-3	TGTGCCATCAGTGATAACAGCATAGGGGGTACCTATAATTCACCCCTCCACTTT	CAISDNSIGGTYNSPLHF
NA	TRBJ2-1	TRBD2	TRBV12-3/TRBV12-4	TGTGCCAGCAGTTTACCCCGTCTAGCGGGAGGAGATGAGCAGTTCTTC	CASSLPRLAGGDEQFF
few	TRBJ2-3	TRBD1	TRBV9	TGTGCCAGCAGCGTTCGGGACAGGGATTATACGCAGTATTTT	CASSVRDRDYTQYF
few	TRBJ1-5	NA	TRBV2	TGTGCCAGCAGTGAACAAGGTAGCAATCAGCCCCAGCATTTT	CASSEQGSNQPQHF
NA	TRBJ2-7	TRBD1	TRBV7-9	TGTGCCAGCAGCCCCGGACAGGGTGCCGACTACGAGCAGTACTTC	CASSPGQGADYEQYF